Sequencing of this T cell receptor beta chain was carried out in a study of response to subunit inactivated influenza vaccine. This clonotype was seen a handful of times. The CDR3 spans 17 residues. J was trimmed by 5 bases and V by 0 bases; bases with no gene match: 10. Per germline, CDR1 SGHRS and CDR2 YFSETQ. TCRdb re-derived calls from the RT-PCR reads in MiXCR, one entry per CDR3 protein. The table shows 700,000 to 900,000 distinct CDR3 sequences, with approximately 21% occurring only once. The chain joins TRBV5-1 to TRBJ2-5, with 10 bases identical to TRBD2. This TCR was sampled from a man aged 50 to 60 who received an inactivated influenza vaccine. The sample was PBMCs from blood, taken 5 to 6 days after vaccination. The CDR3 sequence: CASSLGTSGGNQETQYF. Here the CDR3 DNA reads TGCGCCAGCAGCTTGGGGACTAGCGGAGGGAATCAGGAGACCCAGTACTTC.